This TCR beta chain was found in a study of T cell responses to AZD1222 COVID-19 vaccine. Study outcomes and limitations: Unmutated variant regions are reportedly the target of nearly half of TCRs that are spike-specific. Repertoires were sampled only after the peak T cell response. White British ancestry dominated among donors, who included more females, and clonal diversity was possibly underestimated. Spike-specific TCR breadth and depth both grew after two AZD1222 doses.

The CDR3 extends over 15 amino acids. Germline CDR1 reads SGHDT; CDR2 reads YYEEEE. With V trimmed by 1 base and J by 5 bases, 6 bases remained unmatched. To note about this clone: Its antigen is unidentified.

Sequencing was performed with immunoSEQ multiplex PCR; in TCRdb, only in-frame clones are kept and a portion is missing. The repertoire has roughly 67,000 clones, 88% of them found once; the top ten carry around 7.8%. The chain has TRBV5-6 and TRBJ2-1; 7 bases agree with TRBD2. The TCR comes from an adult in good health. This material consisted of peripheral blood, taken on day 0 of AZD1222 vaccination. CDR3 DNA sequence: TGTGCCAGCAGCTTGTTGGGAGGGACGGACAATGAGCAGTTCTTC. It specifies CASSLLGGTDNEQFF.